Below, one TCR beta chain is given with its context. The antigen remains unidentified. The source of the sample is a study of cytomegalovirus exposure and HLA in healthy donors. Whole-study findings and limits: HLA allele associations emerged for some 16,000 TCR beta sequences in a later analysis, at 0.05 false discovery rate. A later analysis linked a missense variant in DCLRE1C to the trimming of TCR beta V and J genes.

Per the germline V gene, CDR1 is LNHDA and CDR2 is SQIVND (reference sequence). This CDR3 is 14 amino acids long. V was pared by 8 bases and J by 2 bases, with 5 bases of the junction left unmatched. The primer mix had 60 Vbeta and 13 Jbeta primers. Sequenced by immunoSEQ multiplex PCR; TCRdb stores in-frame clones only, minus some. The sample shows about 130,000 clones, roughly 88% of them seen only once. The V call is TRBV19, the J call TRBJ1-5; 8 bases line up with TRBD1. The sequenced sample consisted of PBMCs. The sequence was obtained from a woman younger than 30 in good health and CMV-seropositive. CDR3 sequence: CASGPGQGNQPQHF. The CDR3 DNA sequence: TGTGCCAGTGGACCGGGACAGGGCAATCAGCCCCAGCATTTT.